The next 18 T cell receptor beta chains were all read from a single sample in a study of cytomegalovirus exposure and HLA in healthy donors. PCR primers comprised 60 Vbeta and 13 Jbeta primers. Only in-frame clones appear in the TCRdb table, and some are missing; sequencing was by immunoSEQ multiplex PCR. The sample carries over 95,000 clones, roughly four fifths recorded once. The specimen was PBMCs. The source of these receptors is a woman aged 18-29 years in good health and CMV-seronegative.

V usage is TRBV7-9 and J usage is TRBJ1-1; TRBD1 aligns across 7 bases. V shed 5 bases and J 1 base; nucleotides not matched to a gene: 7. CDR1 is SEHNR and CDR2 is FQNEAQ in the germline V gene (reference sequence). CDR3 length equals 15 residues. CDR3 bases: TGTGCCAGCAGCAGACAGGGAATAGGGAACACTGAAGCTTTCTTT. This sequence encodes CASSRQGIGNTEAFF.

V gene TRBV6-1 combines with J gene TRBJ2-2; the match to TRBD1 covers 9 bases. The germline V gene encodes CDR1 MNHNS and CDR2 SASEGT. The CDR3 spans 14 residues. With 9 bases clipped from V and 0 bases from J, the junction kept 2 bases outside the gene matches. The CDR3 is CASRTGANTGELFF. DNA of the CDR3: TGTGCCAGTCGGACAGGGGCGAACACCGGGGAGCTGTTTTTT.

J is TRBJ2-2 and V is TRBV7-9; possible D gene TRBD1, 5 bases. Trimming removed 4 bases at V and 8 bases at J, with 14 bases between. Germline V CDR1 and CDR2: SEHNR, FQNEAQ (reference sequence). The CDR3 extends over 14 amino acids. CDR3 in DNA: TGTGCCAGCAGCTGGGGCGCTTGGTCAGGGGAGCTGTTTTTT. This codes for CASSWGAWSGELFF.

This clone is a singleton in its sample. This chain links TRBV10-1 with TRBJ2-3; TRBD2 aligns across 11 bases. This CDR3 comprises 15 residues. The V gene end was trimmed by 5 bases and the J gene end by 5 bases; junction bases not matched to a gene: 6. From germline, CDR1 is WNHNN and CDR2 SYGVQD (reference sequence). The CDR3 is CASSLNSGGEDTQYF. Here the CDR3 DNA reads TGCGCCAGCAGTTTGAATAGCGGGGGGGAAGATACGCAGTATTTT.

This sequence joins TRBV19 and TRBJ2-1, with 8 bases aligning to TRBD2. J lost 5 bases, V lost 4 bases, and 16 bases had no gene match. This CDR3 comprises 18 residues. Looked up from germline, CDR1 is LNHDA and CDR2 is SQIVND (reference sequence). CDR3 DNA: TGTGCCAGTAGTAAAAACCCCAAGTTTACTAGCGGAAACAATGAGCAGTTCTTC. This sequence encodes CASSKNPKFTSGNNEQFF.

This clone was seen a handful of times. The rearrangement joins TRBV6-1 to TRBJ2-6; D possibly corresponds to TRBD1 (6 bases). The ends were cut back, 7 bases at V and 2 bases at J, with 12 bases in the middle. The CDR3 covers 15 residues. Germline lookup yields CDR1 MNHNS and CDR2 SASEGT. CDR3 sequence: CASMRGIAGANVLTF. The CDR3 region has the DNA TGTGCCAGCATGAGGGGGATTGCTGGGGCCAACGTCCTGACTTTC.

This clone is a singleton in its sample. The chain is built from TRBV15 and TRBJ2-7; 8 bases map to TRBD1. The CDR3 loop spans 16 amino acids. The germline gives CDR1 LNHNV, CDR2 YYDKDF (reference sequence). Trimming removed 3 bases from V and 6 bases from J; junction bases left unmatched: 13. DNA of the CDR3: TGTGCCACCAGCAGCATGGACAGGGTCGAAGGGGTCGAGCAGTACGTC. It codes for CATSSMDRVEGVEQYV.

This chain uses TRBV29-1 with TRBJ2-2, with a weak D call TRBD1 (5 bases). There are 13 residues in the CDR3. From germline, CDR1 is SQVTM and CDR2 ANQGSEA. The V end was cut by 5 bases, the J end by 0 bases, with 7 bases between. The CDR3 region is CSVLQANTGELFF. CDR3 in DNA: TGCAGCGTTCTACAGGCGAACACCGGGGAGCTGTTTTTT.

The chain recombines TRBV29-1 with TRBJ2-7; 7 bases align to TRBD1. Trimming cost V 4 bases and J 3 bases; bases outside gene matches: 12. From germline, CDR1 is SQVTM and CDR2 ANQGSEA. The CDR3 totals 15 residues. The CDR3 nucleotides read TGCAGCGTTGTTCTGGTTGACAGGGAGAGCTACGAGCAGTACTTC. Translation: CSVVLVDRESYEQYF.

The chain couples TRBV6-1 to TRBJ2-7; TRBD2 matches at 9 bases. From germline, CDR1 is MNHNS and CDR2 SASEGT. The CDR3 is 14 amino acids. After removal of 6 bases from V and 2 bases from J, the junction contained 5 bases not matched to a gene. CDR3 residues: CASRAPSGAYEQYF. The CDR3 DNA sequence: TGTGCCAGCAGAGCCCCTAGCGGGGCCTACGAGCAGTACTTC.

V gene TRBV10-3 combines with J gene TRBJ1-5, with 9 bases fitting TRBD1. The V gene's germline CDR1 is ENHRY and CDR2 SYGVKD. The CDR3 consists of 13 residues. J lost 7 bases, V lost 10 bases, and 8 bases had no gene match. DNA for the CDR3: TGTGCCACCTTACAGGGGGCGGAACAGCCCCAGCATTTT. It encodes CATLQGAEQPQHF.

The chain carries TRBV6-1 and TRBJ2-7; D is unclear. V gave up 6 bases and J gave up 3 bases, with 12 bases separating them. CDR3 size: 13 residues. Germline V lookup: CDR1 MNHNS, CDR2 SASEGT. DNA for the CDR3: TGTGCCAGCAGACCACCTCTAATCTACGAGCAGTACTTC. Translation gives CASRPPLIYEQYF.

The CDR3 nucleotides read TGCAGCGTTGGTGACAGGGGCTATGGCTACACCTTC. It codes for CSVGDRGYGYTF. The J gene is TRBJ1-2, the V gene TRBV29-1, with 8 nucleotides matching TRBD1. CDR3 length equals 12 residues. Germline V gene sequence: CDR1 SQVTM, CDR2 ANQGSEA. V gave up 4 bases and J gave up 4 bases; unmatched junction bases: 2.

The rearrangement links TRBV4-2 to TRBJ1-1, with 7 bases identical to TRBD1. V lost 3 bases and J lost 1; bases outside the gene matches: 8. The CDR3 consists of 16 residues. The germline CDR1 and CDR2 sequences are LGHNA and YNFKEQ. In DNA, the CDR3 is TGTGCCAGCAGCCACTCCAGGGGGGATCGGAACACTGAAGCTTTCTTT. Residues: CASSHSRGDRNTEAFF.

The J gene is TRBJ2-1, the V gene TRBV5-6, with 10 positions matching TRBD1. This CDR3 region has 15 residues. V was clipped by 0 bases and J by 4 bases; unmatched bases: 1. Germline CDR1 is SGHDT and CDR2 is YYEEEE. CDR3 in amino acids: CASSLGDRGYNEQFF. The CDR3 nucleotides read TGTGCCAGCAGCTTGGGGGACAGGGGATACAATGAGCAGTTCTTC.

This chain uses TRBV28 with TRBJ1-2; maybe TRBD1 (5 bases). Trimming shortened V by 6 bases and J by 1 base, and 15 bases separated the two germline ends. This CDR3 region has 15 residues. The V gene's germline CDR1 is MDHEN and CDR2 SYDVKM. The CDR3 DNA sequence: TGTGCCAGCAGACCGGGACTGACTCTTAACTATGGCTACACCTTC. Encoded protein: CASRPGLTLNYGYTF.

This chain uses TRBV11-2 with TRBJ1-1; TRBD1 is a possible D gene (5 bases). The CDR3 has 15 residues. CDR1 SGHAT and CDR2 FQNNGV come from the germline V gene. The V and J ends lost 1 base and 1 base respectively, with 10 bases between them. CDR3 loop: CASSLAGGQNTEAFF. Written as DNA, the CDR3 is TGTGCCAGCAGCTTAGCGGGCGGACAGAACACTGAAGCTTTCTTT.

This sequence joins TRBV29-1 and TRBJ1-1; D ambiguous. The CDR3 loop spans 11 amino acids. Germline CDR1 is SQVTM and CDR2 is ANQGSEA. V lost 0 bases and J lost 4, with 3 bases in between. The CDR3 is CSVEDSTEAFF. Written as DNA, the CDR3 is TGCAGCGTTGAAGACAGCACTGAAGCTTTCTTT.